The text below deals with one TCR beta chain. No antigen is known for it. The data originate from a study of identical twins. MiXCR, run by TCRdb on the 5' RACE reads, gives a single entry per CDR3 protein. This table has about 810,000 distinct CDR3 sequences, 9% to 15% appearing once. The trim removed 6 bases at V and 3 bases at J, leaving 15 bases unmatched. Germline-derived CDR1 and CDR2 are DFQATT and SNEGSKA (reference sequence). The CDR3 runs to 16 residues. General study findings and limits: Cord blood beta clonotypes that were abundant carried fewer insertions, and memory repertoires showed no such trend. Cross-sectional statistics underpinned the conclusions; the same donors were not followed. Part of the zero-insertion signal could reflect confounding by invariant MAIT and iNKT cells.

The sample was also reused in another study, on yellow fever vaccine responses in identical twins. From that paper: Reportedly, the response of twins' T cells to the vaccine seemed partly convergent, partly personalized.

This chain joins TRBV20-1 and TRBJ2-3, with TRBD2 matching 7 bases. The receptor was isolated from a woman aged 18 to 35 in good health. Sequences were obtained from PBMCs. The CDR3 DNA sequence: TGCAGTGCCACACCTGAGGGAGGGCTTAGTACAGATACGCAGTATTTT. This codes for CSATPEGGLSTDTQYF.